The rows below give T cell receptor beta chains drawn from one sample of a study of early T cells in non-severe SARS-CoV-2 infection. TCRdb reprocessed the 5' RACE reads with MiXCR, giving one entry per CDR3 protein. The data show about 38,000 distinct CDR3 sequences, with roughly 5% seen just once and around 16% held by the top ten. Sequencing used whole blood. The receptors originated from an adult who was a healthcare worker with PCR-confirmed SARS-CoV-2 infection or an uninfected control (not recorded which). CDR3s leave out the opening cysteine and the closing phenylalanine or tryptophan.

V gene	CDR3 protein
TRBV20-1	SARDQGAGTDTQY
TRBV19	ASTPPERKTYGYT
TRBV30	ALRRGGAGSYEQF
TRBV3-1	ASSQGTSSSPFRETQY
TRBV28	ASSGSGGAGELF
TRBV6-6	ASSYHGATEAF
TRBV28	ASQGNNGYT
TRBV3-1	ASSQEENGGATDTQY
TRBV5-4	ASSLVGANEQF
TRBV7-9	ASRILGRGNEQF
TRBV16	ASSQFNSQGYT
TRBV10-1	ASSVDRSYGYT
TRBV5-1	ASSLGTRNTEAF
TRBV15	ATSGEGGQVPNTEAF
TRBV12-3/TRBV12-4	ASSFFGETQY
TRBV21-1	ASSFSPGTGFYEQY
TRBV6-1	ASSDIGTGLNEQY
TRBV5-1	ASSLTGTGGTEAF
TRBV12-3/TRBV12-4	ASTFILSGANVLT
TRBV20-1	SARGELAGNTGELF
TRBV10-3	AISELVKAETQY
TRBV30	AWFRDAGTGYT
TRBV24-1	ATSAGLYSDTQY
TRBV5-1	ASSLQVGGFNNEQF
TRBV10-2	ASSLALADTQY
TRBV20-1	SAGEGLSYT
TRBV27	ASRLAGGSSYNEQF
TRBV18	ASSPPLRGLIGELF
TRBV29-1	STRTGGTEAF
TRBV5-1	ASSLAREGPETQY
TRBV14	ASSQAGILAGFTDTQY
TRBV5-5	ASSPGLLQY
TRBV27	ASSLRGPDASYNSPLH
TRBV5-1	ASSPTRRETQY
TRBV9	ASTRGGSGNTIY
TRBV20-1	SADGTGFGSEQF
TRBV7-6	ASSSYRNTEAF
TRBV27	ASSLKGGEQY
TRBV20-1	SAPSGSSTDTQY
TRBV5-1	ASSLGGSAGNTIY
TRBV14	ASSQDPPSRAEAF
TRBV20-1	SILTSGGATDTQY
TRBV30	AWSERFFTEAF
TRBV12-5	ASGGTGDPYEQY
TRBV30	AWSGGADHSGNTIY
TRBV7-6	ASSSSATLGSNQPQH
TRBV7-9	ASSFPPVGGTEAF
TRBV7-3	ASSASLGGEQY